Only one count was recorded for the clone carrying this TCR beta chain. Its target is not known. These data are taken from a study of a mutant IDH1 vaccine in newly diagnosed glioma. Whole-study findings and limits: Whatever changes occurred in top peripheral T cell clonotypes seemed unrelated to pseudoprogression.

Germline-derived CDR1 and CDR2 are MNHEY and SVGAGI. V lost 5 bases and J 1 base, leaving 8 bases between the germline ends. There are 13 residues in the CDR3. As for time point: baseline, week 1 (first vaccination visit). The treatment denotes: pre-vaccination baseline after standard-of-care therapy. Assay: immunoSEQ multiplex PCR; the TCRdb copy retains only in-frame clones and omits some. The data show about 50,000 clones, with about nine tenths seen just once and 2% to 2.5% held by the top ten. Sample: PBMCs, taken from a glioma patient treated with radiotherapy, temozolomide or both. This chain connects TRBV6-5 to TRBJ1-1, with D unresolved. The source is a man between 35 and 55 years old with glioma. The CDR3 DNA reads as TGTGCCAGCAGTCCCCACGCGAACACTGAAGCTTTCTTT. Translating gives CASSPHANTEAFF.